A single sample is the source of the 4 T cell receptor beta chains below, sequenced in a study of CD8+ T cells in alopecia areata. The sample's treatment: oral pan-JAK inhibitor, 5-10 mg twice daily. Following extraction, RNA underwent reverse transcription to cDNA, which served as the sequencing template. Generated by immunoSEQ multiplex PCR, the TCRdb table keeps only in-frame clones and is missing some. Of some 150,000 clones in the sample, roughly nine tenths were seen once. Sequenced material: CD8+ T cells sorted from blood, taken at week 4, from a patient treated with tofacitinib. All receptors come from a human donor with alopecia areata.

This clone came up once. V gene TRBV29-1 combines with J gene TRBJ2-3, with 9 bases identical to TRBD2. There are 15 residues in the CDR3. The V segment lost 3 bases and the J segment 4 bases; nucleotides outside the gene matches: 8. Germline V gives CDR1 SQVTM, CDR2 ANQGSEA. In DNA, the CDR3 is TGCAGCGTTGATGGCCTAGCGGGAACCCCAGATACGCAGTATTTT. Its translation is CSVDGLAGTPDTQYF.

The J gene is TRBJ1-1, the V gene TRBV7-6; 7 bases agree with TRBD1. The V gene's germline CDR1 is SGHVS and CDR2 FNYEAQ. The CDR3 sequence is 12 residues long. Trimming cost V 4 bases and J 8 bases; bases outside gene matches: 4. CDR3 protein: CASSSTGAEAFF. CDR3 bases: TGTGCCAGCAGCTCTACAGGGGCCGAAGCTTTCTTT.

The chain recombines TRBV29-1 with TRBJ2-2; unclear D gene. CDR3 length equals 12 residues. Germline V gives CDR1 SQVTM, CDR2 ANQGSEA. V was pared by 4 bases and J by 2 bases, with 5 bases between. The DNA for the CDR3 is TGCAGCGTTGGACATAACACCGGGGAGCTGTTTTTT. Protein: CSVGHNTGELFF.

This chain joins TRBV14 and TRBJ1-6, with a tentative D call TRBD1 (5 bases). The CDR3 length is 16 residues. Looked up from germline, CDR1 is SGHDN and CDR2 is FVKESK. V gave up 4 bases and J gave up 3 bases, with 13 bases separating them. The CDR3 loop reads CASSPQGTFYNSPLHF. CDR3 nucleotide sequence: TGTGCCAGCAGCCCACAAGGGACGTTCTATAATTCACCCCTCCACTTT.